This TCR beta chain was sequenced during a study of identical twins. This clonotype occurred many times. What it binds is not known. Carrying unique molecular identifiers, the cDNA also gained a universal primer site through template switching. TCRdb used MiXCR to reprocess the 5' RACE reads, holding one entry per CDR3 protein. The table lists just under 550,000 distinct CDR3 sequences, roughly 15% of them singletons, with about 0.4% in the top ten. From germline, CDR1 is SGHRS and CDR2 YFSETQ. The length of the CDR3 is 15 residues. V gave up 2 bases and J gave up 3 bases; unmatched junction bases: 1. Study-wide results and caveats: Where beta out-of-frame sequences were concerned, excess twin sharing was weaker.

These data were also reused for a study on yellow fever vaccine responses in identical twins.

This rearrangement joins TRBV5-1 to TRBJ2-3; 12 bases are shared with TRBD2. This sequence originates from a woman aged 18-30 years in good health. The material sequenced was CD4+ T cells sorted from blood. The CDR3 nucleotides read TGCGCCAGCAGCTTCACTAGCGGGGGGACAGATACGCAGTATTTT. This gives the protein CASSFTSGGTDTQYF.